This T cell receptor (beta chain) was retrieved from a study of T cell responses to AZD1222 COVID-19 vaccine. The protocol was immunoSEQ multiplex PCR, while the TCRdb copy is restricted to in-frame clones and leaves out a portion. Of about 140,000 clones listed, more than 85% are singletons. The CDR3 consists of 13 residues. Germline V gene data show CDR1 as SGHTA and CDR2 as FQGNSA. The ends were cut back, 5 bases at V and 6 bases at J, with 11 bases in the middle. The sequences come from peripheral blood, collected on day 0 of AZD1222 vaccination. V is TRBV7-2 and J is TRBJ1-5; D is ambiguous. The sequence derives from an adult in good health. CDR3 protein: CASSGGFGQPQHF. For the CDR3, the DNA is TGTGCCAGCAGCGGCGGGTTCGGTCAGCCCCAGCATTTT.